The 24 T cell receptor beta chains in this list originate from one sample, sequenced in a study of blood T cell repertoires in COVID-19. TCRdb keeps only in-frame clones here, not all; method: immunoSEQ multiplex PCR. The sample records over 110,000 clones, around 88% being singletons. The material sequenced was peripheral blood. The origin of the receptors is a human donor in a cohort sampled during active COVID-19.

This clone was observed a single time. This chain uses TRBV6-1 with TRBJ1-2; D remains ambiguous. V was pared by 2 bases and J by 7 bases, with 5 bases between. The CDR3 has 11 amino acids. CDR1 and CDR2 from the germline V gene are MNHNS and SASEGT. CDR3 in DNA: TGTGCCAGCAGTGAATATCGTGGCTACACCTTC. Its protein product is CASSEYRGYTF.

The chain uses TRBV24-1 and TRBJ2-1; 13 bases line up with TRBD2. Germline lookup yields CDR1 KGHDR and CDR2 SFDVKD. The CDR3 covers 16 residues. Trimming took 1 base from V and 7 from J; bases not matched to a gene: 3. The CDR3 loop is CATSDLTSGGGNEQFF. In DNA, the CDR3 is TGTGCCACCAGTGATTTAACTAGCGGGGGGGGGAATGAGCAGTTCTTC.

The chain has TRBV5-1 and TRBJ1-1; 8 bases are shared with TRBD1. The germline V gene encodes CDR1 SGHRS and CDR2 YFSETQ. Germline trimming cut 1 base from V and 4 bases from J; bases unmatched to any gene: 15. The CDR3 length is 18 residues. CDR3 nucleotide sequence: TGCGCCAGCAGCTTGACCTATAGAGACCGACAGGGGATCACTGAAGCTTTCTTT. Its translation is CASSLTYRDRQGITEAFF.

This chain links TRBV29-1 with TRBJ2-5, with D uncertain. The CDR3 runs to 14 residues. CDR1 SQVTM and CDR2 ANQGSEA come from the germline V gene. Trimming left V 0 bases short and J 2 bases short, with 10 bases between. The CDR3 bases are TGCAGCGTTGAAGATGGCGGCGTGCAAGAGACCCAGTACTTC. Translated, it gives CSVEDGGVQETQYF.

Points on this clone: The junction does not match germline at one end; this may be a read error. The chain has TRBV11-3 and TRBJ1-6, with a possible D match to TRBD1 (5 bases). The length of the CDR3 is 15 residues. Per germline, CDR1 SGHNT and CDR2 YENEEA. Here the CDR3 reads CASTLDSSYNSPLHF. CDR3 nucleotides: TGTGCCAGCACCTTAGACAGTTCCTATAATTCACCCCTCCACTTT.

The rearrangement links TRBV7-9 to TRBJ1-2; D is unclear. Trimming cost V 0 bases and J 1 base, with 9 bases left between them. The V gene's germline CDR1 is SEHNR and CDR2 FQNEAQ (reference sequence). The CDR3 runs to 15 residues. The CDR3 protein is CASSLAWTVNYGYTF. DNA of the CDR3: TGTGCCAGCAGCTTAGCCTGGACTGTTAACTATGGCTACACCTTC.

The V and J genes are TRBV29-1 and TRBJ1-4; 9 nucleotides agree with TRBD1. This CDR3 comprises 15 residues. With 0 bases clipped from V and 8 bases from J, the junction kept 7 bases outside the gene matches. From germline, CDR1 is SQVTM and CDR2 ANQGSEA. The CDR3 spells CSVEELRTGEEKLFF. The CDR3 coding sequence is TGCAGCGTTGAAGAGTTGAGGACAGGGGAGGAAAAACTGTTTTTT.

The chain recombines TRBV7-2 with TRBJ2-5, with 15 positions matching TRBD2. The CDR3 totals 17 residues. The V gene end was trimmed by 4 bases and the J gene end by 4 bases; junction bases not matched to a gene: 7. The V gene's germline CDR1 is SGHTA and CDR2 FQGNSA. CDR3 sequence reads: CASSSQGLAGGAETQYF. The CDR3 nucleotides read TGTGCCAGCAGCTCCCAGGGACTAGCGGGGGGCGCAGAGACCCAGTACTTC.

V and J are TRBV19 and TRBJ2-7; 8 bases match TRBD1. Germline V CDR1 and CDR2: LNHDA, SQIVND (reference sequence). V lost 1 base, J lost 5 bases, and 4 bases stayed unmatched. This CDR3 contains 14 residues. The CDR3 DNA is TGTGCCAGTAGTATAGTCACAGGGGGGCACGAGCAGTACTTC. Its protein is CASSIVTGGHEQYF.

The V gene is TRBV11-2, the J gene TRBJ2-1; D possibly corresponds to TRBD2 (8 bases). CDR1 and CDR2 from the germline V gene are SGHAT and FQNNGV. The V end was cut by 4 bases, the J end by 10 bases, with 23 bases between. There are 16 residues in the CDR3. The CDR3: CASSSQGVGSGKEQFF. In nucleotides, the CDR3 is TGTGCCAGCAGCTCTCAGGGGGTAGGTAGCGGGAAAGAGCAGTTCTTC.

The gene calls are TRBV6-5 and TRBJ1-4; D call uncertain. There are 13 residues in the CDR3. The germline V and J ends were trimmed by 5 bases and 8 bases, with 12 bases remaining between them. The germline CDR1 and CDR2 sequences are MNHEY and SVGAGI. CDR3 loop: CASSQMRREKLFF. The DNA for the CDR3 is TGTGCCAGCAGTCAAATGAGGAGGGAAAAACTGTTTTTT.

The chain carries TRBV7-2 and TRBJ1-2, with 8 bases that match TRBD1. This CDR3 comprises 13 residues. Germline lookup yields CDR1 SGHTA and CDR2 FQGNSA. With 7 bases clipped from V and 4 bases from J, the junction kept 5 bases outside the gene matches. CDR3 amino acids: CASIPGQAYGYTF. The DNA of the CDR3 is TGTGCCAGCATCCCGGGACAGGCCTATGGCTACACCTTC.

In DNA form, the CDR3 reads TGTGCCAGCAGTTTATTGGCGGGGGCTAGCTCCTACGAGCAGTACTTC. This translates into CASSLLAGASSYEQYF. V and J are TRBV27 and TRBJ2-7, with D perhaps matching TRBD2 (7 bases). Germline V gives CDR1 MNHEY, CDR2 SMNVEV (reference sequence). Trimming stripped 1 base from V and 0 bases from J, with 13 bases between. The CDR3 length is 16 residues.

This clone occurred a few times. The rearrangement joins TRBV29-1 to TRBJ2-7; 7 bases agree with TRBD1. The CDR3 totals 14 residues. Germline CDR1 reads SQVTM; CDR2 reads ANQGSEA. The V and J ends lost 5 bases and 0 bases, in that order; junction bases with no gene match: 7. In DNA, the CDR3 is TGCAGCGTTACTCCCGGGACAGCCTCCTACGAGCAGTACTTC. Translated, it gives CSVTPGTASYEQYF.

The chain links TRBV28 to TRBJ2-7, with 9 nucleotides matching TRBD1. This CDR3 spans 16 amino acids. V trimming: 6 bases; J trimming: 5 bases; junction bases outside the gene matches: 14. In germline, CDR1 is MDHEN, CDR2 SYDVKM. The CDR3 sequence is CASSITSGTGYHEQYF. CDR3 in DNA: TGTGCCAGCAGCATTACCAGTGGGACAGGGTACCACGAGCAGTACTTC.

V gene TRBV6-5 combines with J gene TRBJ1-5; D not certain. The CDR3 spans 15 residues. Germline V gives CDR1 MNHEY, CDR2 SVGAGI. The V and J ends lost 8 bases and 2 bases respectively, with 16 bases between them. The CDR3 nucleotides are TGTGCCAGCCAGAACGTCGGTAGCGGCAATCAGCCCCAGCATTTT. It yields the protein CASQNVGSGNQPQHF.

V is TRBV7-2 and J is TRBJ2-1, with 7 bases identical to TRBD2. V lost 5 bases and J lost 1; bases outside the gene matches: 8. This CDR3 is 16 amino acids long. The germline V gene has CDR1 SGHTA and CDR2 FQGNSA. In DNA form, the CDR3 reads TGTGCCAGCAGCCCCGTGCCAGCGGGGTCCTACAATGAGCAGTTCTTC. Its translation: CASSPVPAGSYNEQFF.

The chain is built from TRBV7-2 and TRBJ1-6; D remains ambiguous. The CDR3 has 14 amino acids. CDR1 is SGHTA and CDR2 is FQGNSA in the germline V gene. The V and J ends lost 4 bases and 7 bases respectively, with 11 bases between them. The CDR3 DNA reads as TGTGCCAGCAGCTCCACGGGGATCAATTCACCCCTCCACTTT. Its protein product is CASSSTGINSPLHF.

The chain links TRBV5-1 to TRBJ2-5; TRBD2 aligns across 7 bases. This CDR3 contains 15 residues. J was trimmed by 6 bases and V by 2 bases; bases with no gene match: 10. Germline values: CDR1 SGHRS, CDR2 YFSETQ. CDR3 amino acids: CASSFDGGTIKTQYF. The CDR3 DNA reads as TGCGCCAGCAGCTTCGACGGGGGGACGATAAAGACCCAGTACTTC. Together with reference TRBV5-1 and TRBJ2-5, the CDR3 gives the full variable domain: KAGVTQTPRYLIKTRGQQVTLSCSPISGHRSVSWYQQTPGQGLQFLFEYFSETQRNKGNFPGRFSGRQFSNSRSEMNVSTLELGDSALYLCASSFDGGTIKTQYFGPGTRLLVL.

The chain couples TRBV4-1 to TRBJ2-1; 9 bases fit TRBD2. Per the germline V gene, CDR1 is MGHRA and CDR2 is YSYEKL. The CDR3 has 18 amino acids. After removal of 1 base from V and 4 bases from J, the junction contained 11 bases not matched to a gene. This chain's CDR3 is CASSQVRGLAGIYNEQFF. In nucleotides, the CDR3 is TGCGCCAGCAGCCAAGTGAGAGGCCTAGCGGGGATTTACAATGAGCAGTTCTTC.

This chain connects TRBV5-6 to TRBJ2-1; maybe TRBD2 (6 bases). V was shortened by 4 bases and J by 4 bases, with 9 bases between the two germline ends. Looked up from germline, CDR1 is SGHDT and CDR2 is YYEEEE. The CDR3 totals 13 residues. CDR3 residues: CASSTGTYNEQFF. CDR3 nucleotide sequence: TGTGCCAGCAGCACGGGGACTTACAATGAGCAGTTCTTC.

This clone has only a few counts. This chain joins TRBV5-6 and TRBJ2-2; possible D gene TRBD1, 8 bases. The V and J ends lost 4 bases and 3 bases respectively, with 25 bases between them. The CDR3 totals 19 residues. Germline-derived CDR1 and CDR2 are SGHDT and YYEEEE. The CDR3 reads CASSGGTGNLRGDTGELFF. CDR3 nucleotides: TGTGCCAGCAGCGGCGGGACAGGAAATCTTCGGGGGGACACCGGGGAGCTGTTTTTT.

The chain employs TRBV19 and TRBJ2-6, with D tentatively TRBD2 (7 bases). The CDR3 extends over 18 amino acids. V was trimmed by 7 bases and J by 3 bases, leaving 22 bases between them. Germline assignment: CDR1 LNHDA and CDR2 SQIVND (reference sequence). The CDR3 bases are TGTGCCAGTAACCACGCGGGGGCTAGTCTTTTTGGGGCCAACGTCCTGACTTTC. Protein: CASNHAGASLFGANVLTF.

The chain couples TRBV7-2 to TRBJ2-7; possible D gene TRBD1, 7 bases. Trimming cost V 5 bases and J 6 bases, with 17 bases left between them. CDR3 size: 14 residues. Per germline, CDR1 SGHTA and CDR2 FQGNSA. The CDR3 is CASSPFFQGGEQYF. CDR3 nucleotide sequence: TGTGCCAGCAGCCCGTTCTTCCAGGGGGGCGAGCAGTACTTC.